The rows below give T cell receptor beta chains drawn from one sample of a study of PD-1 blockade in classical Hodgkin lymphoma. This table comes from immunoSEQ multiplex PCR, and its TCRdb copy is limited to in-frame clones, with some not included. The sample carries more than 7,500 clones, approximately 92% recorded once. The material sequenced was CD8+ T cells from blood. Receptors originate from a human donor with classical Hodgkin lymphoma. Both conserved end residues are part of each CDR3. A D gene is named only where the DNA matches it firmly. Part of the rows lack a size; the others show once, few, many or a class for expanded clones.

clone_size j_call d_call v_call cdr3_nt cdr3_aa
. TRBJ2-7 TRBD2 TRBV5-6 TGTGCCAGCAGCTTTAGCGGGAGCGTGTACGAGCAGTACTTC CASSFSGSVYEQYF
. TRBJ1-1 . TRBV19 TGTGCCAGCCTCGAGAACACTGAAGCTTTCTTT CASLENTEAFF
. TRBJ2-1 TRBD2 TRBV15 TGTGCCACCAGCAGAGGGGCTAGCGGGAGTCTTCCCTTTGATGAGCAGTTCTTC CATSRGASGSLPFDEQFF
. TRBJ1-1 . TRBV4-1 TGCGCCAGCAGCCAAGGACGGGGGGATTACACTGAAGCTTTCTTT CASSQGRGDYTEAFF
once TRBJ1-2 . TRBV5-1 TGCGCCAGCAGGTTCGAACTTGGGGGCTACACCTTC CASRFELGGYTF
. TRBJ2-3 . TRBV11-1 TGTGCCAGCAGCTATCTCACCAGCACAGATACGCAGTATTTT CASSYLTSTDTQYF
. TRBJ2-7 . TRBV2 TGTGCCAGCAGTGAAAGCAACGCCTACGAGCAGTACTTC CASSESNAYEQYF
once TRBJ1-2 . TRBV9 TGTGCCAGCAGCGTAAGGGGGAACTATGGCTACACCTTC CASSVRGNYGYTF
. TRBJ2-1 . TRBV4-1 TGCGCCAGCAGCCAAGTCGGAGGGGGCCCTGAGCAGTTCTTC CASSQVGGGPEQFF
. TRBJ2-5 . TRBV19 TGTGCCAGTAGTACTATAGGCCCCGGCGACATGGGGGAGACCCAGTACTTC CASSTIGPGDMGETQYF
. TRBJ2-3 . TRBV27 TGTGCCAGCGTTGGGGAGTTTTCAGATACGCAGTATTTT CASVGEFSDTQYF
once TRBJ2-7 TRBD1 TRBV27 TGTGCCAGCAACCCAGCCGGAGGGACAGGGTTCCACGAGCAGTACTTC CASNPAGGTGFHEQYF
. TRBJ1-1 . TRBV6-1 TGTGCCAGTCGGCGCTTAGGGGACACTGAAGCTTTCTTT CASRRLGDTEAFF
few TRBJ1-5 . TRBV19 TGTGCCAGTGCGACAGATAGCAATCAGCCCCAGCATTTT CASATDSNQPQHF
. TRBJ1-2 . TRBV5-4 TGTGCCAGCAGCTGGGGGAGAATGAGGGCCTATGGCTACACCTTC CASSWGRMRAYGYTF
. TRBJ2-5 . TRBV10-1 TGCGCCATTACAGGCGGAGAGACCCAGTACTTC CAITGGETQYF
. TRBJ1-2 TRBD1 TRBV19 TGTGCCAGTAGTACACGGGACAGGGAGTTCGGTAGCTATGGCTACACCTTC CASSTRDREFGSYGYTF
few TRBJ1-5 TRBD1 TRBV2 TGTGCCAGCAGTGAACTCGCGGACAGGGTTTTAGGTCAGCCCCAGCATTTT CASSELADRVLGQPQHF
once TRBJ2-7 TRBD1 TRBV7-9 TGTGCCAGCAGTTCCCAAGGGACAGGCACTGCCTACGAGCAGTACTTC CASSSQGTGTAYEQYF
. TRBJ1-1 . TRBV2 TGTGCCAGCAGTGAATGGGGTACCACTGAAGCTTTCTTT CASSEWGTTEAFF
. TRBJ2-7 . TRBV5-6 TGTGCCAGCAGCTTGGGAGGCGACTACGAGCAGTACTTC CASSLGGDYEQYF
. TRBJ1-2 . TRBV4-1 TGCGCCAGCAGCCAAGGAGGGGGTCTACTCTATGGCTACACCTTC CASSQGGGLLYGYTF
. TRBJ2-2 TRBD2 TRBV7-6 TGTGCCAGCAGCTTAGTAAGCGGGAGTGGCACCGGGGAGCTGTTTTTT CASSLVSGSGTGELFF
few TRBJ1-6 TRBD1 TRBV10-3 TGTGCCATCGGAGGGGGCGAATCACCCCTCCACTTT CAIGGGESPLHF
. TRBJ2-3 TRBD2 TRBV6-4 TGTGCCAGCAGTGAACTAGCGGGGGCAGATACGCAGTATTTT CASSELAGADTQYF
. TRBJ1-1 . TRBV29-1 TGCAGCGTTGAAGAGGGGGGATCTGAAGCTTTCTTT CSVEEGGSEAFF
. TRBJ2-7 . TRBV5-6 TGTGCCAGCAGCTTGGAAGTGGGAGCCCCCTACGAGCAGTACTTC CASSLEVGAPYEQYF